Listed here are 29 T cell receptor beta chains from one sample, sequenced in a study of OX40 agonist ivuxolimab in advanced cancers. Here immunoSEQ multiplex PCR was the method, and the copy in TCRdb shows in-frame clones only, minus some. The data show approximately 15,000 clones, approximately 86% seen once. The specimen was CD4+ or CD8+ T cells sorted from blood, collected in a trial of the OX40 agonist ivuxolimab. Receptor source: an adult with an advanced solid tumor such as melanoma, head and neck, liver or kidney cancer.

This rearrangement joins TRBV14 to TRBJ1-1; 9 bases are a match to TRBD1. Germline V gene data show CDR1 as SGHDN and CDR2 as FVKESK. Losses at the gene ends were 8 bases for V and 0 bases for J; bases not matched to a gene: 10. The CDR3 has 16 amino acids. The CDR3 sequence: CASDRGTGNMNTEAFF. CDR3 DNA: TGTGCCAGCGACCGAGGGACAGGGAACATGAACACTGAAGCTTTCTTT.

A remark on this clone: The junction departs from germline at one end; a sequencing error may be responsible. This sequence joins TRBV28 and TRBJ2-2; 8 bases map to TRBD2. The CDR3 length is 11 residues. Germline loops: CDR1 MDHEN, CDR2 SYDVKM. CDR3 residues: CASSPRGGAVF. The CDR3 DNA is TGTGCCAGCAGTCCCCGGGGGGGAGCTGTTTTT.

The chain links TRBV4-2 to TRBJ1-1; 8 bases are a match to TRBD1. This CDR3 is built from 15 residues. The ends lost 4 bases at V and 1 base at J; junction bases unmatched: 5. Germline V CDR1 and CDR2: LGHNA, YNFKEQ. The CDR3 DNA follows: TGTGCCAGCAGCCCGGATGGACAGGGGAACACTGAAGCTTTCTTT. It is translated as CASSPDGQGNTEAFF.

This clone was seen once. At one end the junction does not follow the germline gene, possibly because of a read error. J is TRBJ1-2 and V is TRBV15; D is ambiguous. The CDR3 is made up of 13 amino acids. From germline, CDR1 is LNHNV and CDR2 YYDKDF (reference sequence). As DNA, the CDR3 is TGTGCCACCAGCGGAGACGGGAACTATGGCTACACCTTC. Its protein product is CATSGDGNYGYTF.

V usage is TRBV6-4 and J usage is TRBJ2-3; D remains unclear. Germline V gene sequence: CDR1 MRHNA, CDR2 SNTAGT. The V end lost 0 bases, the J end lost 8 bases, and 6 bases lay between the germline ends. The length of the CDR3 is 12 residues. This CDR3 reads CASSDSWGTQYF. CDR3 sequence (DNA): TGTGCCAGCAGTGACTCGTGGGGTACGCAGTATTTT.

A note on this clone: Other nucleotide sequences from this sample produce the same CDR3. V usage is TRBV28 and J usage is TRBJ1-1; the D is unclear. V was cut by 11 bases and J by 1 base, with 8 bases left in between. CDR1 MDHEN and CDR2 SYDVKM come from the germline V gene. The CDR3 contains 11 residues. The CDR3 reads CASGGNTEAFF. The CDR3 bases are TGTGCCTCCGGCGGGAACACTGAAGCTTTCTTT.

The chain carries TRBV30 and TRBJ2-5, with 7 nucleotides matching TRBD1. Germline V lookup: CDR1 GTSNPN, CDR2 SVGIG (reference sequence). V lost 3 bases to trimming and J lost 5 bases; unmatched junction nucleotides: 9. The CDR3 is 14 amino acids. This CDR3 is CAWRTGTVSETQYF. In DNA, the CDR3 is TGTGCCTGGAGGACTGGGACAGTCAGTGAGACCCAGTACTTC.

This sequence joins TRBV6-1 and TRBJ1-5; D gene uncertain. V lost 6 bases and J 0 bases, leaving 6 bases between the germline ends. The CDR3 covers 13 residues. Germline V lookup: CDR1 MNHNS, CDR2 SASEGT. The CDR3 reads CASSTNSNQPQHF. DNA of the CDR3: TGTGCCAGCAGCACAAATAGCAATCAGCCCCAGCATTTT.

This rearrangement joins TRBV7-9 to TRBJ2-3, with 7 bases lining up with TRBD1. CDR1 is SEHNR, CDR2 FQNEAQ, per germline (reference sequence). V shed 5 bases, J shed 2 bases, and the junction held 13 bases outside the gene matches. CDR3 size: 17 residues. The chain's CDR3 is CASSQGTESSITDTQYF. The DNA of the CDR3 is TGTGCCAGCAGCCAAGGGACAGAGTCTTCAATCACAGATACGCAGTATTTT. The full variable domain, completed using reference TRBV7-9 and TRBJ2-3, is DTGVSQNPRHKITKRGQNVTFRCDPISEHNRLYWYRQTLGQGPEFLTYFQNEAQLEKSRLLSDRFSAERPKGSFSTLEIQRTEQGDSAMYLCASSQGTESSITDTQYFGPGTRLTVL.

This rearrangement joins TRBV29-1 to TRBJ2-2; D not certain. The CDR3 is made up of 11 amino acids. V was shortened by 7 bases and J by 2 bases, with 5 bases between the two germline ends. In germline, CDR1 is SQVTM, CDR2 ANQGSEA. CDR3 nucleotide sequence: TGCAGCGGAAAAAACACCGGGGAGCTGTTTTTT. The encoded protein is CSGKNTGELFF.

To note about this clone: The sample holds other DNA sequences that translate to the same CDR3. The chain uses TRBV30 and TRBJ1-2; D unresolved. Trimming stripped 3 bases from V and 8 bases from J, with 19 bases between. This CDR3 region has 14 residues. CDR1 is GTSNPN, CDR2 SVGIG, per germline (reference sequence). The chain's CDR3 is CAWSLSWAGRGYTF. CDR3 in DNA: TGTGCCTGGAGCCTCTCGTGGGCTGGGAGAGGCTACACCTTC.

This chain connects TRBV29-1 to TRBJ2-7; weak D call: TRBD2 (6 bases). V lost 7 bases and J lost 2, with 12 bases in between. The germline V gene has CDR1 SQVTM and CDR2 ANQGSEA. The CDR3 spans 12 residues. Written as DNA, the CDR3 is TGCAGCGCAAATGGACTAACCTACGAGCAGTACTTC. Residues: CSANGLTYEQYF.

The chain recombines TRBV30 with TRBJ1-1; D perhaps matches TRBD1 (5 bases). The V and J ends lost 5 bases and 5 bases respectively, with 15 bases between them. Germline V gives CDR1 GTSNPN, CDR2 SVGIG (reference sequence). The CDR3 has 13 amino acids. The CDR3 sequence is CAWDSAGGTEAFF. The CDR3 DNA reads TGTGCCTGGGACTCCGCGGGGGGGACTGAAGCTTTCTTT.

This clone was seen a single time. The chain joins TRBV7-2 to TRBJ2-7; 7 nucleotides agree with TRBD1. V gave up 1 base and J gave up 2 bases; unmatched junction bases: 2. This CDR3 contains 14 residues. The germline CDR1 and CDR2 sequences are SGHTA and FQGNSA. CDR3 sequence reads: CASSLGTGAYEQYF. DNA of the CDR3: TGTGCCAGCAGCTTAGGGACAGGAGCCTACGAGCAGTACTTC.

The rearrangement links TRBV10-3 to TRBJ2-3; TRBD2 agrees at 9 bases. CDR3 length: 14 amino acids. V shed 6 bases and J 3 bases; nucleotides not matched to a gene: 4. Germline V gene sequence: CDR1 ENHRY, CDR2 SYGVKD. CDR3 in DNA: TGTGCCATCAGATTAGCGGGAGTAACAGATACGCAGTATTTT. Translated: CAIRLAGVTDTQYF.

This clone was found a few times. This chain links TRBV4-2 with TRBJ2-5; 7 bases fit TRBD1. The trim removed 5 bases at V and 1 base at J, leaving 10 bases unmatched. CDR1 is LGHNA and CDR2 is YNFKEQ in the germline V gene. This CDR3 is built from 16 residues. In nucleotides, the CDR3 is TGTGCCAGCAGCAATTACCGGGACAGCCGCCAAGAGACCCAGTACTTC. It codes for CASSNYRDSRQETQYF.

The chain combines TRBV4-1 with TRBJ1-4; D is perhaps TRBD1 (6 bases). The germline V gene encodes CDR1 MGHRA and CDR2 YSYEKL. This CDR3 contains 15 residues. V gave up 2 bases and J gave up 0 bases, with 7 bases separating them. The CDR3 region is CASSQRTATNEKLFF. The CDR3 region has the DNA TGCGCCAGCAGCCAACGGACAGCAACTAATGAAAAACTGTTTTTT.

The gene calls are TRBV19 and TRBJ1-4; D is undetermined. The germline V and J ends were trimmed by 9 bases and 0 bases, with 11 bases remaining between them. CDR1 LNHDA and CDR2 SQIVND come from the germline V gene (reference sequence). This CDR3 comprises 14 residues. CDR3 in amino acids: CASEAPSTNEKLFF. DNA of the CDR3: TGTGCCAGCGAAGCCCCTTCAACTAATGAAAAACTGTTTTTT.

The V and J genes are TRBV5-1 and TRBJ1-5, with D possibly being TRBD1 (5 bases). CDR1 and CDR2 from the germline V gene are SGHRS and YFSETQ. The CDR3 length is 15 residues. V lost 3 bases and J lost 3, with 13 bases in between. This chain's CDR3 is CASSWVTGPNQPQHF. CDR3 nucleotides: TGCGCCAGCAGCTGGGTGACGGGGCCCAATCAGCCCCAGCATTTT. Variable domain in full (rest from reference TRBV5-1 and TRBJ1-5): KAGVTQTPRYLIKTRGQQVTLSCSPISGHRSVSWYQQTPGQGLQFLFEYFSETQRNKGNFPGRFSGRQFSNSRSEMNVSTLELGDSALYLCASSWVTGPNQPQHFGDGTRLSIL.

This chain links TRBV7-9 with TRBJ2-7, with D tentatively TRBD2 (5 bases). This CDR3 has 12 residues. Germline V gene lookup returns CDR1 SEHNR and CDR2 FQNEAQ (reference sequence). V lost 8 bases to trimming and J lost 4 bases, with 12 bases between them. The CDR3 protein is CASASGLYEQYF. The CDR3 DNA reads TGTGCCAGCGCTTCGGGGTTATACGAGCAGTACTTC.

The chain couples TRBV27 to TRBJ1-6; D is ambiguous. Trimming shortened V by 6 bases and J by 11 bases, and 11 bases separated the two germline ends. The germline gives CDR1 MNHEY, CDR2 SMNVEV (reference sequence). The CDR3 is made up of 12 amino acids. The CDR3 DNA reads as TGTGCCAGCAGGAGGGTTGGAGCACCCCTCCACTTT. Protein product: CASRRVGAPLHF.

This chain uses TRBV11-2 with TRBJ1-5, with 8 nucleotides matching TRBD1. CDR3 size: 17 residues. CDR1 and CDR2 from the germline V gene are SGHAT and FQNNGV. The V gene end was trimmed by 1 base and the J gene end by 0 bases; junction bases not matched to a gene: 5. The CDR3 bases are TGTGCCAGCAGCTTAGTTGCAGGGGGCGGTAGCAATCAGCCCCAGCATTTT. It is translated as CASSLVAGGGSNQPQHF.

The rearrangement uses TRBV6-6 and TRBJ1-2, with D maybe TRBD1 (5 bases). The ends were cut back, 6 bases at V and 8 bases at J, with 16 bases in the middle. CDR1 and CDR2 from the germline V gene are MNHNY and SVGAGI (reference sequence). The CDR3 extends over 13 amino acids. CDR3 coding DNA: TGTGCCAGCAGACCTTTTGGGACTCAAGGCTACACCTTC. Its protein product is CASRPFGTQGYTF.

V usage is TRBV5-1 and J usage is TRBJ2-2; D unclear. The CDR3 length is 15 residues. Between the trimmed V and J ends, which lost 4 bases and 3 bases, there was a span of 13 bases. Germline CDR1 SGHRS, CDR2 YFSETQ. CDR3 DNA sequence: TGCGCCAGCAGCCTCGGGCCTGGTGACACCGGGGAGCTGTTTTTT. Encoded protein: CASSLGPGDTGELFF. Filled out from reference TRBV5-1 and TRBJ2-2, the complete variable domain reads KAGVTQTPRYLIKTRGQQVTLSCSPISGHRSVSWYQQTPGQGLQFLFEYFSETQRNKGNFPGRFSGRQFSNSRSEMNVSTLELGDSALYLCASSLGPGDTGELFFGEGSRLTVL.

The V gene is TRBV30, the J gene TRBJ1-2; maybe TRBD1 (5 bases). This CDR3 region has 17 residues. The germline V gene encodes CDR1 GTSNPN and CDR2 SVGIG (reference sequence). The V gene lost 0 bases and the J gene lost 4 bases, with 21 bases spanning the gap. CDR3 sequence (DNA): TGTGCCTGGAGTGTAACGGGCTGGCACTCTGGGGGCTATGGCTACACCTTC. It translates to CAWSVTGWHSGGYGYTF.

To note about this clone: In the same sample, other DNA sequences code for this CDR3. This chain uses TRBV6-1 with TRBJ1-5; 7 bases fit TRBD1. Germline V gene data show CDR1 as MNHNS and CDR2 as SASEGT. The CDR3 has 14 residues. V lost 7 bases, J lost 3 bases, and 6 bases stayed unmatched. For the CDR3, the DNA is TGTGCCAGCAACCCGACAGGGTCCAATCAGCCCCAGCATTTT. Protein: CASNPTGSNQPQHF.

V usage is TRBV4-1 and J usage is TRBJ2-1; 11 nucleotides line up with TRBD2. The CDR3 spans 13 residues. The J segment lost 15 bases and the V segment lost 4 bases, leaving 8 bases of the junction unmatched. The germline gives CDR1 MGHRA, CDR2 YSYEKL. Here the CDR3 DNA reads TGCGCCAGCAGCCCTAGCGGGAGGCCCTTCCTGTTCTTC. It translates to CASSPSGRPFLFF.

This chain joins TRBV5-5 and TRBJ2-3; 8 positions match TRBD2. J lost 1 base, V lost 3 bases, and 4 bases had no gene match. Germline V lookup: CDR1 SGHKS, CDR2 YYEKEE (reference sequence). There are 15 residues in the CDR3. The CDR3 is CASSSGGGRTDTQYF. The CDR3 DNA is TGTGCCAGCAGCTCGGGAGGGGGGCGCACAGATACGCAGTATTTT.

The J gene is TRBJ2-3, the V gene TRBV7-2; the D is unclear. The V and J ends lost 4 bases and 6 bases respectively, with 20 bases between them. Germline assignment: CDR1 SGHTA and CDR2 FQGNSA. The CDR3 is 16 amino acids. CDR3 bases: TGTGCCAGCAGCTCCCCGGTGACACCCCAGGTGGATACGCAGTATTTT. Its protein product is CASSSPVTPQVDTQYF.